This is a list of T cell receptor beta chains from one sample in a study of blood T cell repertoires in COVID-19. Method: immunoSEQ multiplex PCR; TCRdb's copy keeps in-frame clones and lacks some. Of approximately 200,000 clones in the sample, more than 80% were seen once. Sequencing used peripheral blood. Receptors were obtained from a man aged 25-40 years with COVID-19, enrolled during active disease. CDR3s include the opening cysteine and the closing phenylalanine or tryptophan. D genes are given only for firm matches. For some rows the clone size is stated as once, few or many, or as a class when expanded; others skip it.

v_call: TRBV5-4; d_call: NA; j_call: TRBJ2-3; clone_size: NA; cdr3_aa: CASRPGGGGMTDTQYF; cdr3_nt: TGTGCCAGCAGACCGGGGGGCGGCGGGATGACAGATACGCAGTATTTT
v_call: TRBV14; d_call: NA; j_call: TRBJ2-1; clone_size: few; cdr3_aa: CASSQDRRSNSYNEQFF; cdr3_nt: TGTGCCAGCAGCCAAGATCGTCGGAGTAACTCCTACAATGAGCAGTTCTTC
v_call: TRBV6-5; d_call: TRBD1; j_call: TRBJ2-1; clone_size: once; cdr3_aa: CASSYLGQGINNEQFF; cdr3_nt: TGTGCCAGCAGTTACCTTGGACAGGGAATAAACAATGAGCAGTTCTTC
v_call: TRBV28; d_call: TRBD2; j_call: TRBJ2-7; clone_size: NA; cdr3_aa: CASSFLAGVYEQYF; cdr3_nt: TGTGCCAGCAGTTTCCTAGCGGGAGTCTACGAGCAGTACTTC
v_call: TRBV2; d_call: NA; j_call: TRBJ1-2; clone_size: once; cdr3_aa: CASSEGLYGYTF; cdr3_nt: TGTGCCAGCAGTGAGGGCCTCTATGGCTACACCTTC
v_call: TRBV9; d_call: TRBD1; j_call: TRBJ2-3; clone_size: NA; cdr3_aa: CASSVGGRGTDTQYF; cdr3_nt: TGTGCCAGCAGCGTAGGAGGCAGGGGGACAGATACGCAGTATTTT
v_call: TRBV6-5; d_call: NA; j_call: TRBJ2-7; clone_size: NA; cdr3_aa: CASSYSGLREQYF; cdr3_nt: TGTGCCAGCAGTTACTCGGGGCTTCGCGAGCAGTACTTC
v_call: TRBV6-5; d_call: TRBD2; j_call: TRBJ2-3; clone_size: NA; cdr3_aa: CASSSALSGAADTQYF; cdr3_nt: TGTGCCAGCAGTTCAGCCCTTAGCGGGGCCGCAGATACGCAGTATTTT
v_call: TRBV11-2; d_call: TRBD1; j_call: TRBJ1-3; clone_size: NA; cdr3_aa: CASSLTGYSGNTIYF; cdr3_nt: TGTGCCAGCAGCTTGACAGGGTACTCTGGAAACACCATATATTTT
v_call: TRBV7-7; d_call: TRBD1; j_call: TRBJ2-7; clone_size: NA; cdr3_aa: CASSLFVTGGYEQYF; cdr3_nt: TGTGCCAGCAGCTTGTTCGTGACAGGGGGATACGAGCAGTACTTC
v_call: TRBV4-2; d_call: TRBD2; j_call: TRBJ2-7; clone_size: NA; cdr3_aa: CASSQRLAGGPLYEQYF; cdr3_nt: TGTGCCAGCAGCCAACGACTAGCGGGGGGGCCCCTCTACGAGCAGTACTTC
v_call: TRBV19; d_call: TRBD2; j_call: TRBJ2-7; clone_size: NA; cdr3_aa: CASSPGLAGGQEQYF; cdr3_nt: TGTGCCAGTAGCCCTGGACTAGCGGGAGGGCAAGAGCAGTACTTC
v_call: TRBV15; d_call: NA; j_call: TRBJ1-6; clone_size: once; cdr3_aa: CATSLTAGMGNSPLHF; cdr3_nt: TGTGCCACCAGCTTAACGGCGGGGATGGGGAATTCACCCCTCCACTTT
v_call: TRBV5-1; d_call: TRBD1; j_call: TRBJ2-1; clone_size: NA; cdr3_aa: CASRPGQGSYNEQFF; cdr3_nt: TGCGCCAGCAGGCCGGGACAGGGTTCCTACAATGAGCAGTTCTTC
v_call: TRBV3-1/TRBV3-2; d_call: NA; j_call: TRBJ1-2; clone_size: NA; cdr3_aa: CASSQGLGTPGYGYTF; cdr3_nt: TGTGCCAGCAGCCAAGGGCTTGGGACACCCGGCTATGGCTACACCTTC
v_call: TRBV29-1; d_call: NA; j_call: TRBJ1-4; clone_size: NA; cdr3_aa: CSVELGATNEKLFF; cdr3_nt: TGCAGCGTTGAGTTAGGGGCAACTAATGAAAAACTGTTTTTT
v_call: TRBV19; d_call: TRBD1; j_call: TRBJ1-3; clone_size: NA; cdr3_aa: CASGNGQGQYTIYF; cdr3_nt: TGTGCCAGTGGAAACGGACAGGGTCAATACACCATATATTTT
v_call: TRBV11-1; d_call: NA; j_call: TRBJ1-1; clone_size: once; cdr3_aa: CASSFSRGNTEAFF; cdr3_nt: TGTGCCAGCAGCTTTAGCCGGGGGAACACTGAAGCTTTCTTT
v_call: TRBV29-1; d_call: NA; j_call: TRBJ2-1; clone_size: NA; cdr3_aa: CSVLTGSSYNEQFF; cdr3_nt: TGCAGCGTTCTGACTGGTAGCTCCTACAATGAGCAGTTCTTC
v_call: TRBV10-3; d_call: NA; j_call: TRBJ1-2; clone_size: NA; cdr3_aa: CAISAGGDGYTF; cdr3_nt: TGTGCCATCAGTGCGGGAGGGGATGGCTACACCTTC
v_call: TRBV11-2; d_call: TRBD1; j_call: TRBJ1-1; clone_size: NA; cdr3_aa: CASSFWDRDAEAFF; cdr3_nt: TGTGCCAGCAGCTTTTGGGACAGGGACGCTGAAGCTTTCTTT
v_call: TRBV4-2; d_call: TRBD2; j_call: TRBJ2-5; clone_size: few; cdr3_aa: CASSQGQLAGGLQETQYF; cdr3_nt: TGTGCCAGCAGCCAAGGACAACTAGCGGGGGGGCTCCAAGAGACCCAGTACTTC
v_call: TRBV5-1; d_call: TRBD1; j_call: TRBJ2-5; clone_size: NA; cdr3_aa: CASSFLGQGAKTQYF; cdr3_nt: TGCGCCAGCAGCTTCCTAGGACAGGGGGCAAAGACCCAGTACTTC